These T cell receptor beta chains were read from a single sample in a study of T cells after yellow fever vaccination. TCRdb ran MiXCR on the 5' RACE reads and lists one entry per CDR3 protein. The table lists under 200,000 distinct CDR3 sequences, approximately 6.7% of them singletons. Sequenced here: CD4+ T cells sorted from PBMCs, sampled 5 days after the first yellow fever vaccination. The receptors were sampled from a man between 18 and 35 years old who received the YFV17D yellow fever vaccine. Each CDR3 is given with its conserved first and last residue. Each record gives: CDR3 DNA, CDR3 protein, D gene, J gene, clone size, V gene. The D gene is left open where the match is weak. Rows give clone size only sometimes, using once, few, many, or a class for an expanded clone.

CDR3nt: TGTGCCAGCAGACGACGACCTAGCGGGGGATCGTTTGAGCAGTTCTTC
CDR3aa: CASRRRPSGGSFEQFF
d_gene: TRBD2
j_gene: TRBJ2-1
abundance: many
v_gene: TRBV27

CDR3nt: TGCAGCGTTCAGGACCGAGGAGCCTACGAGCAGTACTTC
CDR3aa: CSVQDRGAYEQYF
d_gene: -
j_gene: TRBJ2-7
abundance: few
v_gene: TRBV29-1

CDR3nt: TGTGCCATCAGTGCCCTAACCGGGACTAGCGGGTACAATGAGCAGTTCTTC
CDR3aa: CAISALTGTSGYNEQFF
d_gene: TRBD2
j_gene: TRBJ2-1
abundance: -
v_gene: TRBV10-3

CDR3nt: TGTGCCAGCAGTTACGGAACCTACAATGAGCAGTTCTTC
CDR3aa: CASSYGTYNEQFF
d_gene: -
j_gene: TRBJ2-1
abundance: many
v_gene: TRBV6-5

CDR3nt: TGTGCCAGCAGCCTCGGTTTGGGGAATTCACCCCTCCACTTT
CDR3aa: CASSLGLGNSPLHF
d_gene: -
j_gene: TRBJ1-6
abundance: many
v_gene: TRBV14

CDR3nt: TGTGCCAGCAGCCAACTATCGAGCGAGACCCAGTACTTC
CDR3aa: CASSQLSSETQYF
d_gene: -
j_gene: TRBJ2-5
abundance: many
v_gene: TRBV3-1

CDR3nt: TGTGCCACCAGCGGGGAAGGACAGGCGAACACTGAAGCTTTCTTT
CDR3aa: CATSGEGQANTEAFF
d_gene: TRBD1
j_gene: TRBJ1-1
abundance: many
v_gene: TRBV15

CDR3nt: TGTGCCAGCAGTTCCGACGGAAACATTCAGTACTTC
CDR3aa: CASSSDGNIQYF
d_gene: -
j_gene: TRBJ2-4
abundance: many
v_gene: TRBV28

CDR3nt: TGCAGCGGTTACAGGGGTTGGGGCACTGAAGCTTTCTTT
CDR3aa: CSGYRGWGTEAFF
d_gene: TRBD1
j_gene: TRBJ1-1
abundance: few
v_gene: TRBV29-1

CDR3nt: TGCGCCAGCAGCCAAGATTTGACCAGGGGCCGTGGAAAACTGTTTTTT
CDR3aa: CASSQDLTRGRGKLFF
d_gene: -
j_gene: TRBJ1-4
abundance: -
v_gene: TRBV4-3

CDR3nt: TGTGCCAGCAGTCGCGGGACAGTGAACACTGAAGCTTTCTTT
CDR3aa: CASSRGTVNTEAFF
d_gene: TRBD1
j_gene: TRBJ1-1
abundance: many
v_gene: TRBV6-6

CDR3nt: TGCAGTGCTAGAGAGGTAGCGGGGAAGTACAATGAGCAGTTCTTC
CDR3aa: CSAREVAGKYNEQFF
d_gene: TRBD2
j_gene: TRBJ2-1
abundance: -
v_gene: TRBV20-1

CDR3nt: TGTGCCAGCAGCTTGGTGGGACAGGGCTGGGGCTACACCTTC
CDR3aa: CASSLVGQGWGYTF
d_gene: TRBD1
j_gene: TRBJ1-2
abundance: many
v_gene: TRBV5-6

CDR3nt: TGTGCCAGCAGTTTCCCAGTCGGTGAGCAGTTCTTC
CDR3aa: CASSFPVGEQFF
d_gene: -
j_gene: TRBJ2-1
abundance: many
v_gene: TRBV27

CDR3nt: TGTGCCAGCAGCTCTGTTCAGGGGGCTGGGGCCAACGTCCTGACTTTC
CDR3aa: CASSSVQGAGANVLTF
d_gene: TRBD1
j_gene: TRBJ2-6
abundance: -
v_gene: TRBV11-2

CDR3nt: TGTGCCAGCACCCAGGGGGCCTACGAGCAGTACTTC
CDR3aa: CASTQGAYEQYF
d_gene: TRBD1
j_gene: TRBJ2-7
abundance: few
v_gene: TRBV6-5

CDR3nt: TGTGCCAGCAGTGACCGGACAGCTTTCTATGGCTACACCTTC
CDR3aa: CASSDRTAFYGYTF
d_gene: -
j_gene: TRBJ1-2
abundance: -
v_gene: TRBV6-1

CDR3nt: TGTGCCAGCAGCCACAACCCTCCGAACACCGGGGAGCTGTTTTTT
CDR3aa: CASSHNPPNTGELFF
d_gene: -
j_gene: TRBJ2-2
abundance: -
v_gene: TRBV7-2

CDR3nt: TGTGCCATCAGTGAGCGGCCAGGAGAAGCTTTCTTT
CDR3aa: CAISERPGEAFF
d_gene: -
j_gene: TRBJ1-1
abundance: many
v_gene: TRBV10-3

CDR3nt: TGCAGTGCTAGAGACCCTAGCGGGGGGTACACAGATACGCAGTATTTT
CDR3aa: CSARDPSGGYTDTQYF
d_gene: TRBD2
j_gene: TRBJ2-3
abundance: many
v_gene: TRBV20-1

CDR3nt: TGCAGTGCTCGGGACACTCGTAACTATGGCTACACCTTC
CDR3aa: CSARDTRNYGYTF
d_gene: -
j_gene: TRBJ1-2
abundance: many
v_gene: TRBV20-1

CDR3nt: TGTGCCAGTAGTAGAGGACAGATACAAGAGACCCAGTACTTC
CDR3aa: CASSRGQIQETQYF
d_gene: -
j_gene: TRBJ2-5
abundance: few
v_gene: TRBV19

CDR3nt: TGTGCCAGCAGCTTAGAGACAGGGTACACCGGGGAGCTGTTTTTT
CDR3aa: CASSLETGYTGELFF
d_gene: TRBD1
j_gene: TRBJ2-2
abundance: many
v_gene: TRBV7-2

CDR3nt: TGCGCCAGCAGCTGGACGCCCTCAACCGGGACTAGCGAGACCCAGTACTTC
CDR3aa: CASSWTPSTGTSETQYF
d_gene: TRBD2
j_gene: TRBJ2-5
abundance: -
v_gene: TRBV5-1

CDR3nt: TGCGCCAGCAGCTTGGGAACAGGCGTCAATCAGCCCCAGCATTTT
CDR3aa: CASSLGTGVNQPQHF
d_gene: -
j_gene: TRBJ1-5
abundance: many
v_gene: TRBV5-1

CDR3nt: TGTGCCAGCAGTCAGCCACGGGGGATAGGAGGCTACACCTTC
CDR3aa: CASSQPRGIGGYTF
d_gene: -
j_gene: TRBJ1-2
abundance: many
v_gene: TRBV27

CDR3nt: TGTGCCAGCAGCTCTATGGACGTAAACAATGAGCAGTTCTTC
CDR3aa: CASSSMDVNNEQFF
d_gene: -
j_gene: TRBJ2-1
abundance: few
v_gene: TRBV9

CDR3nt: TGTGCCATCAGTGAGTCGACTCGGGATCAAGAGACCCAGTACTTC
CDR3aa: CAISESTRDQETQYF
d_gene: -
j_gene: TRBJ2-5
abundance: many
v_gene: TRBV10-3

CDR3nt: TGTGCCGGTCACAGGGACGAAACCGGGGAGCTGTTTTTT
CDR3aa: CAGHRDETGELFF
d_gene: -
j_gene: TRBJ2-2
abundance: few
v_gene: TRBV6-5

CDR3nt: TGTGCCAGCGGCCCCGGGGTCAACTACGAGCAGTACTTC
CDR3aa: CASGPGVNYEQYF
d_gene: -
j_gene: TRBJ2-7
abundance: -
v_gene: TRBV4-2

CDR3nt: TGCGCCAGCAGCCCACGGACAGGGGAGGCTCAGCCCCAGCATTTT
CDR3aa: CASSPRTGEAQPQHF
d_gene: TRBD1
j_gene: TRBJ1-5
abundance: -
v_gene: TRBV4-1

CDR3nt: TGTGCCAGCAGGCCGGGACAGGGGTCTGGAAACACCATATATTTT
CDR3aa: CASRPGQGSGNTIYF
d_gene: TRBD1
j_gene: TRBJ1-3
abundance: -
v_gene: TRBV12-3/TRBV12-4

CDR3nt: TGTGCCAGCAGCCGGACAGGGTCCAACTATGGCTACACCTTC
CDR3aa: CASSRTGSNYGYTF
d_gene: TRBD1
j_gene: TRBJ1-2
abundance: many
v_gene: TRBV6-2/TRBV6-3

CDR3nt: TGCAGCGTTGCGTTGACGGCTGGGTCTGGAAACACCATATATTTT
CDR3aa: CSVALTAGSGNTIYF
d_gene: -
j_gene: TRBJ1-3
abundance: -
v_gene: TRBV29-1

CDR3nt: TGCGCCAGCAGCTTGGGGCCAGCGGGGGTCCAAGAGACCCAGTACTTC
CDR3aa: CASSLGPAGVQETQYF
d_gene: TRBD2
j_gene: TRBJ2-5
abundance: many
v_gene: TRBV5-1

CDR3nt: TGTGCCGGGACGGACGCTAACACCGGGGAGCTGTTTTTT
CDR3aa: CAGTDANTGELFF
d_gene: -
j_gene: TRBJ2-2
abundance: -
v_gene: TRBV6-1

CDR3nt: TGTGCCAGCAGCTTTGCCAGGGGGGCGCAGTATTTT
CDR3aa: CASSFARGAQYF
d_gene: -
j_gene: TRBJ2-3
abundance: -
v_gene: TRBV7-2

CDR3nt: TGTGCCAGCACCTCCCCTGGGGACGGCTCCTACGAGCAGTACTTC
CDR3aa: CASTSPGDGSYEQYF
d_gene: -
j_gene: TRBJ2-7
abundance: many
v_gene: TRBV28

CDR3nt: TGCGCCAGCAGAACGAACACTGAAGCTTTCTTT
CDR3aa: CASRTNTEAFF
d_gene: -
j_gene: TRBJ1-1
abundance: few
v_gene: TRBV10-2

CDR3nt: TGTGCCAGCAGTGCCCGGAACGGGGGGGATGAGCAGTTCTTC
CDR3aa: CASSARNGGDEQFF
d_gene: TRBD2
j_gene: TRBJ2-1
abundance: many
v_gene: TRBV2

CDR3nt: TGTGCCAGCTCACCACCCTCAGATTACACCGGGGAGCTGTTTTTT
CDR3aa: CASSPPSDYTGELFF
d_gene: -
j_gene: TRBJ2-2
abundance: few
v_gene: TRBV18

CDR3nt: TGTGCCAGCAGCTTGGTAACACAGGGGGCAGACAATCAGCCCCAGCATTTT
CDR3aa: CASSLVTQGADNQPQHF
d_gene: TRBD1
j_gene: TRBJ1-5
abundance: few
v_gene: TRBV5-8

CDR3nt: TGCGCCAGCAGCCTTCCTAGCGGGGGACCCACAGATACGCAGTATTTT
CDR3aa: CASSLPSGGPTDTQYF
d_gene: TRBD2
j_gene: TRBJ2-3
abundance: many
v_gene: TRBV4-1

CDR3nt: TGTGCCAGCAGTACCGTAGCGGGGGGGGCCGCAGATACGCAGTATTTT
CDR3aa: CASSTVAGGAADTQYF
d_gene: TRBD2
j_gene: TRBJ2-3
abundance: many
v_gene: TRBV12-3/TRBV12-4

CDR3nt: TGTGCCAGCAGCTCCAGGGCGAATCAGCCCCAGCATTTT
CDR3aa: CASSSRANQPQHF
d_gene: -
j_gene: TRBJ1-5
abundance: few
v_gene: TRBV11-2

CDR3nt: TGTGCCAGCAGCCGCGGACAGGATAATTCACCCCTCCACTTT
CDR3aa: CASSRGQDNSPLHF
d_gene: TRBD1
j_gene: TRBJ1-6
abundance: -
v_gene: TRBV28

CDR3nt: TGTGCCAGCAGCACCGAGGGACTAGCCCCACACTACAATGAGCAGTTCTTC
CDR3aa: CASSTEGLAPHYNEQFF
d_gene: TRBD2
j_gene: TRBJ2-1
abundance: many
v_gene: TRBV7-2

CDR3nt: TGTGCCAGTGGGACCGCCTCTTCCGGGACAAATAATTCACCCCTCCACTTT
CDR3aa: CASGTASSGTNNSPLHF
d_gene: -
j_gene: TRBJ1-6
abundance: few
v_gene: TRBV19

CDR3nt: TGCGCCAGCAGCCAAGGACGAACGGGACCCCTCAACTATGGCTACACCTTC
CDR3aa: CASSQGRTGPLNYGYTF
d_gene: -
j_gene: TRBJ1-2
abundance: -
v_gene: TRBV4-1

CDR3nt: TGTGCCAGCGGACTTCGCGATCTCTCCTACAATGAGCAGTTCTTC
CDR3aa: CASGLRDLSYNEQFF
d_gene: -
j_gene: TRBJ2-1
abundance: many
v_gene: TRBV18

CDR3nt: TGCAGCCTGGGAGGCTACACCTTC
CDR3aa: CSLGGYTF
d_gene: -
j_gene: TRBJ1-2
abundance: -
v_gene: TRBV29-1

CDR3nt: TGTGCCAGTAGTATACTGTCGGGGGGACTAGCATTTAATGAGCAGTTCTTC
CDR3aa: CASSILSGGLAFNEQFF
d_gene: TRBD2
j_gene: TRBJ2-1
abundance: many
v_gene: TRBV19

CDR3nt: TGCAGTGCTAGAGATAACTCCGGCCGCAGAGGGGATTCACCCCTCCACTTT
CDR3aa: CSARDNSGRRGDSPLHF
d_gene: -
j_gene: TRBJ1-6
abundance: -
v_gene: TRBV20-1

CDR3nt: TGCAGTGGTGGGAATCAGCCCCAGCATTTT
CDR3aa: CSGGNQPQHF
d_gene: -
j_gene: TRBJ1-5
abundance: -
v_gene: TRBV20-1

CDR3nt: TGTGCCACCAGTGATTTGCCGGGACAGGGGGACATTCTATTCGGGGCCACAGATACGCAGTATTTT
CDR3aa: CATSDLPGQGDILFGATDTQYF
d_gene: TRBD1
j_gene: TRBJ2-3
abundance: many
v_gene: TRBV24-1

CDR3nt: TGTGCCAGCAGCGCCGGGACTCAAAATGAGCAGTTCTTC
CDR3aa: CASSAGTQNEQFF
d_gene: -
j_gene: TRBJ2-1
abundance: many
v_gene: TRBV7-6

CDR3nt: TGTGCCAGCAGTTTAGACTTCGGGGACAGGGGTAGCAATCAGCCCCAGCATTTT
CDR3aa: CASSLDFGDRGSNQPQHF
d_gene: TRBD1
j_gene: TRBJ1-5
abundance: few
v_gene: TRBV28

CDR3nt: TGTGCCAGCAGCTCGACCCCACGGGAGACCCAGTACTTC
CDR3aa: CASSSTPRETQYF
d_gene: -
j_gene: TRBJ2-5
abundance: many
v_gene: TRBV7-3

CDR3nt: TGCAGCGTAGCTACTAGCGGGGGAGACTACGAGCAGTACTTC
CDR3aa: CSVATSGGDYEQYF
d_gene: TRBD2
j_gene: TRBJ2-7
abundance: many
v_gene: TRBV29-1